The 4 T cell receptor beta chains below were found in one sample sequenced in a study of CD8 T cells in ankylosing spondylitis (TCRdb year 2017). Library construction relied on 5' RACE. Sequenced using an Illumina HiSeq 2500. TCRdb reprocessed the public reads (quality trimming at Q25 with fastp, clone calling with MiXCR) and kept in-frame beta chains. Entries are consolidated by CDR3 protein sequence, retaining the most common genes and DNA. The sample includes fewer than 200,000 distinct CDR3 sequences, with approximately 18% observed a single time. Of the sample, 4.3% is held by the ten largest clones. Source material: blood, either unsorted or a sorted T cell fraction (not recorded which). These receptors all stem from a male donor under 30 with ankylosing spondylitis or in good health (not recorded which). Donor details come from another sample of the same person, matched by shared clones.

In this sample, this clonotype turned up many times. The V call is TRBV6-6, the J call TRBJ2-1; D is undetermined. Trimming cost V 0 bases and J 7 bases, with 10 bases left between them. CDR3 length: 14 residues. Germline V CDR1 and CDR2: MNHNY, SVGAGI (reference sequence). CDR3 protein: CASSYSMEGNEQFF. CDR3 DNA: TGTGCCAGCAGTTACTCGATGGAAGGGAATGAGCAGTTCTTC.

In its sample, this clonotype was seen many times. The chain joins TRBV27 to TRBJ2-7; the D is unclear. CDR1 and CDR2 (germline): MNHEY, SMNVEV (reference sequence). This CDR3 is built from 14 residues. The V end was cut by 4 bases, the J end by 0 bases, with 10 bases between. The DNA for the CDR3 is TGTGCCAGCAGTTCCTTATATCACTCCTACGAGCAGTACTTC. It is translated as CASSSLYHSYEQYF.

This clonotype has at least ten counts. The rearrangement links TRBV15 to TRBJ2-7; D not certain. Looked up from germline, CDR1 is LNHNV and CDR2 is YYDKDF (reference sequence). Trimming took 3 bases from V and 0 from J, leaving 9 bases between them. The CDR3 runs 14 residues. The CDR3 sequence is CATSRSGNSYEQYF. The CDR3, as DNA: TGTGCCACCAGCAGGAGTGGAAACTCCTACGAGCAGTACTTC. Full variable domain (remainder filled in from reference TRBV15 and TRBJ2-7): DAMVIQNPRYQVTQFGKPVTLSCSQTLNHNVMYWYQQKSSQAPKLLFHYYDKDFNNEADTPDNFQSRRPNTSFCFLDIRSPGLGDTAMYLCATSRSGNSYEQYFGPGTRLTVT.

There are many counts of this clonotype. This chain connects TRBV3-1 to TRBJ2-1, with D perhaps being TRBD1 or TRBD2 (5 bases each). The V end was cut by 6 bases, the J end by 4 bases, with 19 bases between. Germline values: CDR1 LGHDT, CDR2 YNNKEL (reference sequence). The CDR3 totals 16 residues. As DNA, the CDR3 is TGTGCCAGCAGTAGGATGGACTTTAGGGGTTACAATGAGCAGTTCTTC. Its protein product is CASSRMDFRGYNEQFF.